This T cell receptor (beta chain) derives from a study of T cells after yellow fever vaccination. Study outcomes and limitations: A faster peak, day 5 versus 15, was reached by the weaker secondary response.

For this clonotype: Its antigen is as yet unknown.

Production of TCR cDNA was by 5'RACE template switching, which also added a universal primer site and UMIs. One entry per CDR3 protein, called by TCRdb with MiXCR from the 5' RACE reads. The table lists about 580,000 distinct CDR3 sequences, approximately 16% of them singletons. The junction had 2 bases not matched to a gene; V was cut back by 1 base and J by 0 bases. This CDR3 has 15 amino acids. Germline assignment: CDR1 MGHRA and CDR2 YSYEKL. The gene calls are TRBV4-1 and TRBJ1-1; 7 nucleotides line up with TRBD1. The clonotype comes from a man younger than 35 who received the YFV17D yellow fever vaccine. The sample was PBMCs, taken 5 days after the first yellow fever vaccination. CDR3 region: CASSQGGQLNTEAFF. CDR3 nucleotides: TGCGCCAGCAGCCAAGGGGGACAGTTGAACACTGAAGCTTTCTTT.